This TCR beta chain was profiled in a study of early T cells in non-severe SARS-CoV-2 infection. Study-wide background: Sequencing targeted bulk RNA from unsorted whole blood, leaving chains unpaired. Broader study findings: VDJdb-based annotation leaned toward anti-spike CD8 responses and missed private and CD4 specificities.

In the library, individual cDNA molecules carried attached unique molecular identifiers. TCRdb itself ran the 5' RACE reads through MiXCR, one entry per CDR3 protein. The sample holds more than 60,000 distinct CDR3 sequences, around 11% seen once. This clonotype showed up just a few times. Its antigen is as yet unknown. Germline trimming cut 3 bases from V and 4 bases from J; bases unmatched to any gene: 15. In germline, CDR1 is SGHDN, CDR2 FVKESK. CDR3 length: 19 residues. The source was whole blood, collected at baseline. The rearrangement joins TRBV14 to TRBJ1-3; the match to TRBD1 covers 10 bases. The clonotype comes from an adult who was a healthcare worker with PCR-confirmed SARS-CoV-2 infection or an uninfected control (not recorded which). As DNA, the CDR3 is TGTGCCAGCAGCCAGGCCTACCGGGACAGGGGTTTGTCCGGAAACACCATATATTTT. Its translation: CASSQAYRDRGLSGNTIYF.